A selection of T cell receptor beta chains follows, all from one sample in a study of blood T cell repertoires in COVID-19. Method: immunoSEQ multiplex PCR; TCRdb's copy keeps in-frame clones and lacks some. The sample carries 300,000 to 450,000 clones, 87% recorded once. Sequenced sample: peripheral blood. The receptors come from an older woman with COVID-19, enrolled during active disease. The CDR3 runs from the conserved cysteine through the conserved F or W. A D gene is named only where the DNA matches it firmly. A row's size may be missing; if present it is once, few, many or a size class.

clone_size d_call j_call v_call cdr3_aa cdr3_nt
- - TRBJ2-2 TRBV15 CATRRRAETGELFF TGTGCCACCAGGAGGAGGGCGGAGACCGGGGAGCTGTTTTTT
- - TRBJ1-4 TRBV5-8 CASSLGPGNEKLFF TGTGCCAGCAGCTTGGGTCCGGGGAATGAAAAACTGTTTTTT
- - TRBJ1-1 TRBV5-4 CASTQQGGYTEAFF TGTGCCAGCACTCAACAGGGAGGGTACACTGAAGCTTTCTTT
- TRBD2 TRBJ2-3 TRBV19 CASSLTSGGTTDTQYF TGTGCCAGTAGTTTGACTAGCGGGGGGACCACAGATACGCAGTATTTT
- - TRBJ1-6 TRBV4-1 CASSHRADSSYNSPLHF TGCGCCAGCAGCCACAGGGCAGACAGCTCCTATAATTCACCCCTCCACTTT
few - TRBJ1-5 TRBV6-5 CASRTYDSNQPQHF TGTGCCAGCAGAACCTACGATAGCAATCAGCCCCAGCATTTT
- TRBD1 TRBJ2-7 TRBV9 CASSYLDRPYEQYF TGTGCCAGCAGCTACCTGGACAGGCCCTACGAGCAGTACTTC
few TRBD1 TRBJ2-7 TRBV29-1 CSVGTGDVYEQYF TGCAGCGTCGGGACAGGAGACGTCTACGAGCAGTACTTC
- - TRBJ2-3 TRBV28 CASSRTVPLDTQYF TGTGCCAGCAGTAGGACAGTGCCGTTAGATACGCAGTATTTT
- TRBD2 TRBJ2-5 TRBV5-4 CASSFGTSGGRGTQYF TGTGCCAGCAGCTTCGGGACTAGCGGGGGCCGGGGGACCCAGTACTTC
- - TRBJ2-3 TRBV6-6 CASSPQQTSTDTQYF TGTGCCAGCAGTCCACAGCAAACTAGCACAGATACGCAGTATTTT
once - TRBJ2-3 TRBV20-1 CSANLADTQYF TGCAGTGCTAACCTAGCAGATACGCAGTATTTT
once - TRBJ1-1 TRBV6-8 CARREGMNTEAFF TGTGCCAGACGGGAGGGGATGAACACTGAAGCTTTCTTT
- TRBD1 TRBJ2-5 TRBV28 CASSSTGQGAAETQYF TGTGCCAGCAGTTCCACGGGACAGGGGGCGGCAGAGACCCAGTACTTC
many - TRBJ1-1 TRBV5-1 CASSSPGQRRTEAFF TGCGCCAGCAGCTCCCCCGGACAGAGGCGGACTGAAGCTTTCTTT
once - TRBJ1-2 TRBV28 CASSLGGIYGYTF TGTGCCAGCAGTTTGGGAGGAATCTATGGCTACACCTTC
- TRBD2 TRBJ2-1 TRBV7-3 CASSNPSGSYNEQFF TGTGCCAGCAGCAACCCTAGCGGTTCCTACAATGAGCAGTTCTTC
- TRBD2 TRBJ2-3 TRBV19 CASLLAGVPTDTQYF TGTGCCAGCCTACTAGCGGGGGTTCCCACAGATACGCAGTATTTT
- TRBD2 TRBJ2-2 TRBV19 CASSIGGGRTGELFF TGTGCCAGTAGTATCGGCGGGGGGAGGACCGGGGAGCTGTTTTTT
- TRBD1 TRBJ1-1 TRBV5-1 CASSLDPPGQGGTEAFF TGCGCCAGCAGCTTAGACCCTCCGGGACAGGGAGGCACTGAAGCTTTCTTT
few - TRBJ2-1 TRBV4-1 CASSQSLSSYNEQFF TGCGCCAGCAGCCAAAGCCTGAGCTCCTACAATGAGCAGTTCTTC
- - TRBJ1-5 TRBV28 CASSLPDTFNQPQHF TGTGCCAGCAGTTTACCGGACACCTTCAATCAGCCCCAGCATTTT
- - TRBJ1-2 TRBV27 CASSLQGADGYTF TGTGCCAGCAGTTTACAAGGGGCGGATGGCTACACCTTC
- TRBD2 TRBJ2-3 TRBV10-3 CAISSSQGGGTDTQYF TGTGCCATCAGTAGCTCACAGGGCGGGGGGACAGATACGCAGTATTTT
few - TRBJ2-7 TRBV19 CASSIVRGTPYEQYF TGTGCCAGTAGTATAGTAAGGGGTACACCCTACGAGCAGTACTTC
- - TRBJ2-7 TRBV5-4 CASSFGVQYGEQYF TGTGCCAGCAGCTTCGGGGTGCAATATGGCGAGCAGTACTTC
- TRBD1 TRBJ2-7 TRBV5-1 CASSRGQGAWYEQYF TGCGCCAGCAGCCGGGGACAGGGGGCTTGGTACGAGCAGTACTTC
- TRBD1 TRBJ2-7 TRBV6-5 CASSPDRTQLYEQYF TGTGCCAGCAGTCCGGACAGGACCCAACTCTACGAGCAGTACTTC
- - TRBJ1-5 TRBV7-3 CASSLWHDQPQHF TGTGCCAGCAGCTTATGGCACGATCAGCCCCAGCATTTT
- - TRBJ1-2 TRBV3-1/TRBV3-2 CASSRVGQNYGYTF TGTGCCAGCAGCCGAGTGGGCCAGAACTATGGCTACACCTTC
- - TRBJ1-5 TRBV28 CASSPSVGGNQPQHF TGTGCCAGCAGTCCCTCGGTCGGGGGGAATCAGCCCCAGCATTTT
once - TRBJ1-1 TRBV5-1 CASRRLGSSNTEAFF TGCGCCAGCAGGCGACTCGGGAGTTCGAACACTGAAGCTTTCTTT
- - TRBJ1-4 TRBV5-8 CASSFSATNEKLFF TGTGCCAGCAGCTTTTCCGCAACTAATGAAAAACTGTTTTTT
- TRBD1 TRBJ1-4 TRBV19 CASSYDRGLPNEKLFF TGTGCCAGTAGTTACGACAGGGGGCTACCTAATGAAAAACTGTTTTTT
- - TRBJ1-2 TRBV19 CASTPGGYGYTF TGTGCCAGTACCCCGGGGGGGTATGGCTACACCTTC
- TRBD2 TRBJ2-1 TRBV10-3 CAISEGLAGTYNEQFF TGTGCCATCAGTGAGGGACTAGCGGGGACATACAATGAGCAGTTCTTC
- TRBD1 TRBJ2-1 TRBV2 CASNWFTGAGSYNEQFF TGTGCCAGCAACTGGTTCACAGGGGCCGGATCCTACAATGAGCAGTTCTTC
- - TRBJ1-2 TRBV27 CASSSHRHYGYTF TGTGCCAGCAGTTCGCACAGGCACTATGGCTACACCTTC
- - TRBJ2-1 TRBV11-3 CASSLTSSYNEQFF TGTGCCAGCAGCTTAACCAGCTCCTACAATGAGCAGTTCTTC
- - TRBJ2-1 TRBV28 CASTTTFHEQFF TGTGCCAGCACCACAACCTTCCATGAGCAGTTCTTC
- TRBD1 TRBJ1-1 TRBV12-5 CASGTGTGLTMNTEAFF TGTGCTAGTGGAACCGGGACAGGCTTGACCATGAACACTGAAGCTTTCTTT
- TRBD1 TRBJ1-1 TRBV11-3 CASSGTGTEAFF TGTGCCAGCTCCGGGACAGGGACTGAAGCTTTCTTT
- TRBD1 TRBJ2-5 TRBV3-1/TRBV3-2 CASSQQGGQVAYDQETQYF TGTGCCAGCAGCCAACAAGGGGGACAGGTGGCCTACGACCAAGAGACCCAGTACTTC
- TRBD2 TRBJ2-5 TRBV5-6 CASSPRGSGGAKTQYF TGTGCCAGCAGCCCGCGGGGTAGCGGGGGGGCAAAGACCCAGTACTTC
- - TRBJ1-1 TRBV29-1 CSVEVNPGILNTEAFF TGCAGCGTTGAAGTAAATCCGGGTATCTTGAACACTGAAGCTTTCTTT
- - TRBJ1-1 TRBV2 CASRRDRRWDTEAFF TGTGCCAGCAGGCGCGACAGGAGGTGGGACACTGAAGCTTTCTTT
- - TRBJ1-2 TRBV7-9 CASSLQYGYTF TGTGCCAGCAGCTTACAGTATGGCTACACCTTC
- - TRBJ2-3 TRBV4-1 CASSPGGTDTQYF TGCGCCAGCAGCCCCGGAGGGACAGATACGCAGTATTTT
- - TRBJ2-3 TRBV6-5 CASGRGTSTDTQYF TGTGCCAGCGGGAGGGGGACTAGCACAGATACGCAGTATTTT
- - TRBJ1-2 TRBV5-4 CASSLAGGQVVGYTF TGTGCCAGCAGCTTGGCCGGGGGGCAAGTCGTAGGCTACACCTTC